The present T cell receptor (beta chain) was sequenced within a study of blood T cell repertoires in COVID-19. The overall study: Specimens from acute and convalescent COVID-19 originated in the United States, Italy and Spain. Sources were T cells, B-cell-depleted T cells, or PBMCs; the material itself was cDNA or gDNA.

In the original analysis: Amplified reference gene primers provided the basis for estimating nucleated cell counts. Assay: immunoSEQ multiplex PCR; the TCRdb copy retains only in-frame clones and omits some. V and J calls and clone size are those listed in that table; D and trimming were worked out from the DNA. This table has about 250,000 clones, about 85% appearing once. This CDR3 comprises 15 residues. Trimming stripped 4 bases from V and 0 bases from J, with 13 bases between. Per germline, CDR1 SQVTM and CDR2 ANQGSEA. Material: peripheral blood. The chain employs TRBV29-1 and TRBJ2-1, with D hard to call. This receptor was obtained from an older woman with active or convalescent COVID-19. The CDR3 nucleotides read TGCAGCGTTGTAGCTGTGCCAAGCTCCTACAATGAGCAGTTCTTC. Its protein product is CSVVAVPSSYNEQFF.